What follows are 11 T cell receptor beta chains derived from one specimen sequenced in a study of T cells in Graves' hyperthyroidism and ophthalmopathy. TCR beta CDR3 regions were amplified from RNA transcripts. Researchers ran a first-round RT-PCR on the TCR CDR3 using the HTBI primer set. Using its own MiXCR run on the multiplex PCR reads, TCRdb lists one record per CDR3 protein. The sample has approximately 430,000 distinct CDR3 sequences, approximately 14% seen once. What was sequenced was blood. The receptors stem from a woman aged 18-29 years with Graves' hyperthyroidism.

The chain recombines TRBV5-1 with TRBJ2-1, with 7 bases identical to TRBD1. The CDR3 contains 18 residues. Unmatched junction bases numbered 11, after V lost 1 base and J lost 1 base. Germline V gene sequence: CDR1 SGHRS, CDR2 YFSETQ. In DNA form, the CDR3 reads TGCGCCAGCAGCTTGAGTTTGTACAGGGGCAAATCCTACAATGAGCAGTTCTTC. It specifies CASSLSLYRGKSYNEQFF.

This clonotype was observed a handful of times. J is TRBJ2-1 and V is TRBV4-2; D gene uncertain. Trimming shortened V by 2 bases and J by 0 bases, and 14 bases separated the two germline ends. This CDR3 comprises 17 residues. Looked up from germline, CDR1 is LGHNA and CDR2 is YNFKEQ. CDR3 region: CASSQNKGGSSYNEQFF. CDR3 bases: TGTGCCAGCAGCCAAAATAAGGGCGGAAGCTCCTACAATGAGCAGTTCTTC.

This clonotype has at least ten counts. The gene calls are TRBV5-1 and TRBJ2-7; unclear D gene. The CDR3 consists of 13 residues. Germline CDR1 reads SGHRS; CDR2 reads YFSETQ. V lost 4 bases and J lost 0, with 8 bases in between. The CDR3 sequence: CASSLLTSYEQYF. CDR3 coding DNA: TGCGCCAGCAGCCTCCTCACCTCCTACGAGCAGTACTTC.

This clonotype was detected a few times. At one end the junction does not follow the germline gene, possibly because of a read error. V and J are TRBV9 and TRBJ1-2, with 7 nucleotides matching TRBD1. Per the germline V gene, CDR1 is SGDLS and CDR2 is YYNGEE. The CDR3 runs 18 residues. The CDR3 DNA follows: TGCGCCAGCAGCCAAGAAACCGGGACAGTGTTATTGAACTATGGCTACACCTTC. Protein sequence: CASSQETGTVLLNYGYTF.

This clonotype was counted many times. This chain links TRBV28 with TRBJ1-1; unclear D gene. V was cut by 7 bases and J by 6 bases, with 15 bases left in between. The germline CDR1 and CDR2 sequences are MDHEN and SYDVKM. The CDR3 extends over 13 amino acids. The CDR3 DNA reads as TGTGCCAGCATCTCTCCGATTCTAGCTGAAGCTTTCTTT. Amino acids: CASISPILAEAFF.

This clonotype was picked up many times. This chain links TRBV24-1 with TRBJ2-7; D not resolved. The CDR3 is 14 amino acids. The V end lost 3 bases, the J end lost 5 bases, and 13 bases lay between the germline ends. The germline V gene has CDR1 KGHDR and CDR2 SFDVKD. CDR3 amino acids: CATSDTGLLDEQYF. The CDR3, as DNA: TGTGCCACCAGTGATACCGGGTTACTGGACGAGCAGTACTTC.

This clonotype was found a few times. The rearrangement uses TRBV10-3 and TRBJ2-3, with a possible D match to TRBD1 (5 bases). Trimming shortened V by 3 bases and J by 1 base, and 8 bases separated the two germline ends. The CDR3 runs to 14 residues. CDR1 is ENHRY and CDR2 is SYGVKD in the germline V gene. The CDR3 here is CAISDRDGTDTQYF. The DNA of the CDR3 is TGTGCCATCAGTGACAGGGATGGCACAGATACGCAGTATTTT.

The table lists this clonotype with many counts. The rearrangement uses TRBV28 and TRBJ2-7, with D tentatively TRBD1 (6 bases). V dropped 7 bases and J dropped 3 bases, with 19 bases sitting between them. Germline V gene sequence: CDR1 MDHEN, CDR2 SYDVKM. The CDR3 covers 15 residues. The CDR3 loop reads CASTLPGQEYYEQYF. As DNA, the CDR3 is TGTGCCAGCACCCTCCCGGGACAAGAGTACTACGAGCAGTACTTC.

This chain uses TRBV19 with TRBJ1-5, with 7 positions matching TRBD1. V gave up 3 bases and J gave up 2 bases; unmatched junction bases: 7. The CDR3 is made up of 16 amino acids. Germline CDR1 LNHDA, CDR2 SQIVND (reference sequence). Here the CDR3 DNA reads TGTGCCAGTAGTATTTCAGGGGGTCAAGGCAATCAGCCCCAGCATTTT. Protein product: CASSISGGQGNQPQHF.

This chain joins TRBV2 and TRBJ2-5; 9 bases map to TRBD2. Trimming at V came to 6 bases and at J to 4 bases, leaving 12 bases not matched to a gene. The CDR3 runs 16 residues. The germline V gene has CDR1 SNHLY and CDR2 FYNNEI. This CDR3 is CASSKMGLAGRETQYF. Here the CDR3 DNA reads TGTGCCAGCAGCAAAATGGGGCTAGCGGGACGAGAGACCCAGTACTTC.

The CDR3 sequence: CSARKGGTNGYTF. As DNA, the CDR3 is TGCAGTGCTAGAAAGGGGGGTACGAATGGCTACACCTTC. The J gene is TRBJ1-2, the V gene TRBV20-1; possible D gene TRBD1, 6 bases. V was cut by 2 bases and J by 6 bases, with 13 bases left in between. The CDR3 has 13 amino acids. Germline CDR1 reads DFQATT; CDR2 reads SNEGSKA (reference sequence).